These 16 T cell receptor beta chains came from one sample sequenced in a study of blood T cell repertoires in COVID-19. The protocol was immunoSEQ multiplex PCR, while the TCRdb copy is restricted to in-frame clones and leaves out a portion. The sample lists 150,000 to 200,000 clones, just over 90% occurring once. The specimen sequenced was peripheral blood. The receptors originated from a woman aged 55-70 years with COVID-19, enrolled during active disease.

The V call is TRBV25-1, the J call TRBJ1-6; 9 bases match TRBD1. The CDR3 totals 16 residues. V gave up 3 bases and J gave up 8 bases; unmatched junction bases: 8. From germline, CDR1 is MGHDK and CDR2 SYGVNS. The CDR3 loop reads CASSEVGDREDSPLHF. The CDR3 region has the DNA TGTGCCAGCAGTGAGGTAGGGGACAGGGAGGATTCACCCCTCCACTTT.

The chain uses TRBV24-1 and TRBJ2-3; 10 bases fit TRBD2. The germline CDR1 and CDR2 sequences are KGHDR and SFDVKD. This CDR3 spans 16 amino acids. The J segment lost 1 base and the V segment lost 6 bases, leaving 6 bases of the junction unmatched. The CDR3 spells CATSLLAGACTDTQYF. DNA of the CDR3: TGTGCCACCAGTCTGCTAGCGGGGGCTTGCACAGATACGCAGTATTTT.

The chain links TRBV5-1 to TRBJ1-2, with a tentative D call TRBD1 (5 bases). V dropped 0 bases and J dropped 4 bases, with 16 bases sitting between them. The CDR3 spans 16 residues. The germline CDR1 and CDR2 sequences are SGHRS and YFSETQ. Written as DNA, the CDR3 is TGCGCCAGCAGCTTGGCCCAGGGTTTAATGAGCTATGGCTACACCTTC. Residues: CASSLAQGLMSYGYTF.

The chain recombines TRBV27 with TRBJ1-2, with TRBD1 matching over 7 bases. This CDR3 is 15 amino acids long. Germline V gene lookup returns CDR1 MNHEY and CDR2 SMNVEV (reference sequence). J gave up 6 bases and V 5 bases, and 12 bases lay outside the gene matches. CDR3 protein: CASSPRQGTPNGYTF. CDR3 sequence (DNA): TGTGCCAGCAGTCCCCGACAGGGCACCCCCAATGGCTACACCTTC.

A note on this clone: Other nucleotide sequences in the sample specify the same CDR3. This sequence joins TRBV19 and TRBJ2-3, with D maybe TRBD2 (6 bases). Germline V gene sequence: CDR1 LNHDA, CDR2 SQIVND (reference sequence). Trimming cost V 8 bases and J 5 bases, with 17 bases left between them. This CDR3 is built from 14 residues. The CDR3 bases are TGTGCCAGTCGGGGAGGCCCTACTGGAGATACGCAGTATTTT. As protein: CASRGGPTGDTQYF. The full variable domain, in which reference TRBV19 and TRBJ2-3 provide the parts outside the CDR3, is DGGITQSPKYLFRKEGQNVTLSCEQNLNHDAMYWYRQDPGQGLRLIYYSQIVNDFQKGDIAEGYSVSREKKESFPLTVTSAQKNPTAFYLCASRGGPTGDTQYFGPGTRLTVL.

This rearrangement joins TRBV19 to TRBJ2-7, with TRBD2 matching 9 bases. Germline V gene data show CDR1 as LNHDA and CDR2 as SQIVND (reference sequence). The ends lost 2 bases at V and 3 bases at J; junction bases unmatched: 11. CDR3 length: 17 amino acids. The DNA of the CDR3 is TGTGCCAGTAGTATAAGGCGGGGCCTAGCGGGGATCTACGAGCAGTACTTC. Its translation is CASSIRRGLAGIYEQYF.

The V and J genes are TRBV25-1 and TRBJ1-1, with D tentatively TRBD1 (5 bases). Germline V gives CDR1 MGHDK, CDR2 SYGVNS. Deletions cut 5 bases from V and 11 bases from J, with 18 bases between. The CDR3 length is 13 residues. The chain's CDR3 is CASSTQGGSSAFF. The CDR3 coding sequence is TGTGCCAGCAGTACCCAGGGTGGCTCGTCCGCTTTCTTT. The entire variable domain, with the rest obtained from reference TRBV25-1 and TRBJ1-1, is as follows: EADIYQTPRYLVIGTGKKITLECSQTMGHDKMYWYQQDPGMELHLIHYSYGVNSTEKGDLSSESTVSRIRTEHFPLTLESARPSHTSQYLCASSTQGGSSAFFGQGTRLTVV.

This chain links TRBV10-3 with TRBJ2-7; perhaps TRBD2 as D (6 bases). V was cut by 4 bases and J by 0 bases, with 10 bases left in between. CDR3 size: 14 residues. CDR1 is ENHRY and CDR2 is SYGVKD in the germline V gene. CDR3 nucleotides: TGTGCCATCAGTGTGCGGGATACCTCCTACGAGCAGTACTTC. Translated, it gives CAISVRDTSYEQYF.

The V and J genes are TRBV29-1 and TRBJ1-4, with D perhaps matching TRBD1 (6 bases). Trimming pared 4 bases from V and 8 bases from J, leaving 8 bases between. Germline-derived CDR1 and CDR2 are SQVTM and ANQGSEA. The CDR3 runs 11 residues. For the CDR3, the DNA is TGCAGCGTTGGGACAGTCGAAAAACTGTTTTTT. This translates into CSVGTVEKLFF.

The rearrangement joins TRBV7-2 to TRBJ2-7, with D possibly matching TRBD1 (6 bases). This CDR3 has 15 amino acids. Germline CDR1 SGHTA, CDR2 FQGNSA. V was shortened by 3 bases and J by 0 bases, with 12 bases between the two germline ends. CDR3 DNA: TGTGCCAGCAGCTTTCTACGGACAGCCTCCTACGAGCAGTACTTC. This codes for CASSFLRTASYEQYF.

This chain joins TRBV7-3 and TRBJ2-5, with D possibly being TRBD2 (6 bases). Between the trimmed V and J ends, which lost 5 bases and 5 bases, there was a span of 18 bases. There are 15 residues in the CDR3. CDR1 SGHTA and CDR2 FQGTGA come from the germline V gene. The CDR3 DNA reads as TGTGCCAGCAGCCCCTCTCGGCGGGGTGGGGAGACCCAGTACTTC. Protein: CASSPSRRGGETQYF.

The V and J genes are TRBV6-5 and TRBJ1-2, with 7 bases aligning to TRBD1. Trimming took 3 bases from V and 8 from J; bases not matched to a gene: 9. The germline V gene encodes CDR1 MNHEY and CDR2 SVGAGI. The CDR3 length is 14 residues. This chain's CDR3 is CASSYQGGAGGYTF. CDR3 in DNA: TGTGCCAGCAGTTATCAAGGGGGCGCGGGCGGCTACACCTTC.

V is TRBV6-5 and J is TRBJ1-5; no clear D. The CDR3 is 15 residues long. Germline V CDR1 and CDR2: MNHEY, SVGAGI. Between the trimmed V and J ends, which lost 5 bases and 0 bases, there was a span of 11 bases. For the CDR3, the DNA is TGTGCCAGCAGTCTGGACGGGAATAGCAATCAGCCCCAGCATTTT. It is translated as CASSLDGNSNQPQHF.

This clone turned up a few times. The chain carries TRBV5-4 and TRBJ2-3, with 11 bases matching TRBD1. V was pared by 2 bases and J by 3 bases, with 5 bases of the junction left unmatched. Germline V lookup: CDR1 SGHNT, CDR2 YYREEE (reference sequence). This CDR3 is 16 amino acids long. The CDR3 coding sequence is TGTGCCAGCAGCTTCTGGACAGGGGGCATGACAGATACGCAGTATTTT. Translating gives CASSFWTGGMTDTQYF.

The V gene is TRBV5-6, the J gene TRBJ1-4; TRBD1 matches at 7 bases. The CDR3 sequence is 16 residues long. Trimming took 3 bases from V and 5 from J; bases not matched to a gene: 10. CDR1 is SGHDT and CDR2 is YYEEEE in the germline V gene. The CDR3 region is CASSWGAGTENEKLFF. The CDR3 DNA sequence: TGTGCCAGCAGCTGGGGTGCGGGGACAGAGAATGAAAAACTGTTTTTT.

The CDR3 sequence: CASSRDSTYEQYF. The CDR3 nucleotides read TGTGCCAGCTCACGGGACAGCACCTACGAGCAGTACTTC. V is TRBV18 and J is TRBJ2-7, with 7 nucleotides matching TRBD1. Germline V CDR1 and CDR2: KGHSH, LQKENI. The CDR3 is made up of 13 amino acids. V was clipped by 4 bases and J by 2 bases; unmatched bases: 2.